The T cell receptor (beta chain) described here comes from a study of cytomegalovirus exposure and HLA in healthy donors. Findings and limits, study-wide: Researchers catalogued under 200 TCR beta chains as cytomegalovirus-associated.

This CDR3 spans 16 amino acids. Looked up from germline, CDR1 is KGHSH and CDR2 is LQKENI. The junction had 7 bases not matched to a gene; V was cut back by 3 bases and J by 7 bases. PCR used 60 Vbeta primers and 13 Jbeta primers. Generated by immunoSEQ multiplex PCR, the TCRdb table keeps only in-frame clones and is missing some. This table holds 200,000 or so clones, approximately 88% found once. About this clone itself: Its antigen is not identified.

This clonotype was obtained from a boy aged 5-17 years in good health and CMV-seronegative. V and J are TRBV18 and TRBJ1-6; 9 bases agree with TRBD1. Specimen: PBMCs. The CDR3 sequence: CASSPPGTGRNSPLHF. For the CDR3, the DNA is TGTGCCAGCTCACCCCCCGGGACAGGGCGAAATTCACCCCTCCACTTT.